The 16 T cell receptor beta chains listed next were all sequenced from one sample in a study of shared clonotypes between healthy human individuals. Assay: immunoSEQ multiplex PCR; the TCRdb copy retains only in-frame clones and omits some. The sample has 2 million to 2.5 million clones; over 85% are singletons. Sequenced input: naive CD4+ T cells from PBMCs. Subset specified: CD45RA+ positively selected. These receptors all stem from a man in his late teens or twenties in good health. Some clones in this sample may be carry-over from other donors' samples.

This clone was seen just once. This chain uses TRBV18 with TRBJ1-1; 7 bases match TRBD1. The CDR3 is 16 amino acids. Germline-derived CDR1 and CDR2 are KGHSH and LQKENI. The ends lost 3 bases at V and 2 bases at J; junction bases unmatched: 9. As DNA, the CDR3 is TGTGCCAGCTCACCCAACAGGGGAAGGAAAAACACTGAAGCTTTCTTT. Translated: CASSPNRGRKNTEAFF.

V gene TRBV5-6 combines with J gene TRBJ1-6; 8 positions agree with TRBD1. V shed 2 bases and J 9 bases; nucleotides not matched to a gene: 7. Germline-derived CDR1 and CDR2 are SGHDT and YYEEEE. The CDR3 totals 15 residues. Here the CDR3 DNA reads TGTGCCAGCAGCTTCTGGACAGGGTGGGGTTCACCCCTCCACTTT. This encodes CASSFWTGWGSPLHF.

A few counts support this clone. Other DNA variants within this sample encode the same CDR3. V gene TRBV18 combines with J gene TRBJ1-1, with D perhaps matching TRBD1 (6 bases). In germline, CDR1 is KGHSH, CDR2 LQKENI. Trimming cost V 3 bases and J 1 base, with 9 bases left between them. This CDR3 spans 14 amino acids. DNA for the CDR3: TGTGCCAGCTCACCGGACAGTTCGAACACTGAAGCTTTCTTT. Translation: CASSPDSSNTEAFF.

This CDR3 is CASSPGQGMVVGELFF. The CDR3 DNA reads TGCGCCAGCAGCCCGGGACAGGGTATGGTAGTAGGGGAGCTGTTTTTT. The chain joins TRBV5-1 to TRBJ2-2, with 9 nucleotides matching TRBD1. Germline values: CDR1 SGHRS, CDR2 YFSETQ. The J segment lost 8 bases and the V segment lost 4 bases, leaving 12 bases of the junction unmatched. This CDR3 contains 16 residues.

This rearrangement joins TRBV19 to TRBJ1-4; 7 bases fit TRBD1. The CDR3 consists of 14 residues. V was pared by 10 bases and J by 5 bases, with 10 bases of the junction left unmatched. CDR1 and CDR2 from the germline V gene are LNHDA and SQIVND (reference sequence). CDR3 sequence reads: CATAWDSQNEKLFF. CDR3 DNA sequence: TGTGCCACGGCGTGGGACAGCCAAAATGAAAAACTGTTTTTT.

As regards this clone: Additional DNA sequences in this sample encode the identical CDR3. CDR3 residues: CASSLDRANTEAFF. CDR3 nucleotides: TGCGCCAGCAGCTTGGACAGGGCAAATACTGAAGCTTTCTTT. This chain connects TRBV5-1 to TRBJ1-1; perhaps TRBD1 as D (6 bases). V was shortened by 0 bases and J by 5 bases, with 11 bases between the two germline ends. This CDR3 has 14 residues. CDR1 and CDR2 from the germline V gene are SGHRS and YFSETQ.

This chain joins TRBV5-4 and TRBJ2-1; 7 nucleotides agree with TRBD2. CDR1 is SGHNT and CDR2 is YYREEE in the germline V gene (reference sequence). The CDR3 runs to 15 residues. The V segment lost 0 bases and the J segment 12 bases; nucleotides outside the gene matches: 12. The CDR3 is CASSLARPTSVGQFF. CDR3 coding DNA: TGTGCCAGCAGCTTGGCCCGCCCCACTAGCGTAGGGCAGTTCTTC.

The chain combines TRBV7-2 with TRBJ2-3; D call uncertain. V shed 1 base and J shed 4 bases, with 15 bases lying between them. This CDR3 spans 16 amino acids. From germline, CDR1 is SGHTA and CDR2 FQGNSA. The CDR3 loop reads CASSLVGRFVADTQYF. The CDR3 bases are TGTGCCAGCAGCTTAGTGGGTCGGTTCGTAGCAGATACGCAGTATTTT.

The rearrangement joins TRBV11-2 to TRBJ2-5; D gene unclear. Germline V gene sequence: CDR1 SGHAT, CDR2 FQNNGV. The ends were cut back, 5 bases at V and 5 bases at J, with 15 bases in the middle. The CDR3 is 14 amino acids. This CDR3 reads CASSVALGAETQYF. CDR3 coding DNA: TGTGCCAGCAGCGTAGCCCTAGGAGCGGAGACCCAGTACTTC. The full variable domain, in which reference TRBV11-2 and TRBJ2-5 provide the parts outside the CDR3, is EAGVAQSPRYKIIEKRQSVAFWCNPISGHATLYWYQQILGQGPKLLIQFQNNGVVDDSQLPKDRFSAERLKGVDSTLKIQPAKLEDSAVYLCASSVALGAETQYFGPGTRLLVL.

This chain joins TRBV7-9 and TRBJ2-4, with D unclear. The V and J ends lost 4 bases and 7 bases respectively, with 23 bases between them. The germline CDR1 and CDR2 sequences are SEHNR and FQNEAQ (reference sequence). The length of the CDR3 is 17 residues. CDR3 in amino acids: CASSSARAMGNWNIQYF. The CDR3 DNA sequence: TGTGCCAGCAGCTCCGCTAGGGCTATGGGTAATTGGAACATTCAGTACTTC.

The V and J genes are TRBV27 and TRBJ2-5; 8 bases agree with TRBD1. The germline gives CDR1 MNHEY, CDR2 SMNVEV (reference sequence). The CDR3 contains 13 residues. V gave up 6 bases and J gave up 5 bases; unmatched junction bases: 5. CDR3 sequence reads: CASSTGGWETQYF. The CDR3 DNA reads as TGTGCCAGCAGCACAGGGGGATGGGAGACCCAGTACTTC.

This clone was recorded only once. J is TRBJ1-2 and V is TRBV5-1; a possible D gene is TRBD1 (6 bases). This CDR3 is built from 14 residues. Germline loops: CDR1 SGHRS, CDR2 YFSETQ. V lost 4 bases to trimming and J lost 8 bases, with 18 bases between them. Here the CDR3 reads CASSPGGQGPGYTF. CDR3 bases: TGCGCCAGCAGCCCAGGCGGGCAGGGGCCGGGCTACACCTTC.

The V gene is TRBV29-1, the J gene TRBJ2-5, with 13 bases that match TRBD2. Germline-derived CDR1 and CDR2 are SQVTM and ANQGSEA. CDR3 size: 16 residues. The trim removed 6 bases at V and 3 bases at J, leaving 10 bases unmatched. In DNA, the CDR3 is TGCAGCGTCGAGGGGACTAGCGGGGCCAGAGAAGAGACCCAGTACTTC. Its translation is CSVEGTSGAREETQYF.

The chain recombines TRBV7-2 with TRBJ2-1, with 12 bases matching TRBD2. Germline assignment: CDR1 SGHTA and CDR2 FQGNSA. The CDR3 has 17 residues. V trimming: 10 bases; J trimming: 3 bases; junction bases outside the gene matches: 13. For the CDR3, the DNA is TGTGCCACCTCCGGGCCACTAGCGGGAGGATTCTACAATGAGCAGTTCTTC. Translating gives CATSGPLAGGFYNEQFF. The full variable domain, in which reference TRBV7-2 and TRBJ2-1 provide the parts outside the CDR3, is GAGVSQSPSNKVTEKGKDVELRCDPISGHTALYWYRQSLGQGLEFLIYFQGNSAPDKSGLPSDRFSAERTGGSVSTLTIQRTQQEDSAVYLCATSGPLAGGFYNEQFFGPGTRLTVL.

This chain links TRBV5-4 with TRBJ1-1; 12 positions agree with TRBD1. V was clipped by 4 bases and J by 1 base; unmatched bases: 5. This CDR3 has 16 residues. Germline V lookup: CDR1 SGHNT, CDR2 YYREEE (reference sequence). DNA of the CDR3: TGTGCCAGCAGCCGAGGGACAGGGGGCACGAACACTGAAGCTTTCTTT. Residues: CASSRGTGGTNTEAFF. Full variable domain (rest looked up from reference TRBV5-4 and TRBJ1-1): ETGVTQSPTHLIKTRGQQVTLRCSSQSGHNTVSWYQQALGQGPQFIFQYYREEENGRGNFPPRFSGLQFPNYSSELNVNALELDDSALYLCASSRGTGGTNTEAFFGQGTRLTVV.

The chain uses TRBV7-2 and TRBJ2-6; D is unclear. The CDR3 length is 16 residues. The V gene lost 1 base and the J gene lost 0 bases, with 7 bases spanning the gap. Germline V gene data show CDR1 as SGHTA and CDR2 as FQGNSA. CDR3 sequence reads: CASSLGHSSGANVLTF. In DNA form, the CDR3 reads TGTGCCAGCAGCTTAGGACACTCCTCTGGGGCCAACGTCCTGACTTTC.